One and the same sample provided the 10 T cell receptor beta chains below, sequenced in a study of T cell repertoires in cytomegalovirus infection. One entry per CDR3 protein results from TCRdb running MiXCR on the reads. The sample contains some 700,000 distinct CDR3 sequences, approximately 40% of which appear only once. Sequenced: PBMCs. The receptors come from a human donor in good health (CMV status not recorded). Some clones in this sample may be carry-over from other donors' samples.

This chain joins TRBV7-6 and TRBJ1-6; 10 bases agree with TRBD1. The V segment lost 1 base and the J segment 10 bases; nucleotides outside the gene matches: 4. Germline CDR1 SGHVS, CDR2 FNYEAQ. The CDR3 totals 15 residues. The CDR3 is CASSLGGQGWSPLHF. In DNA, the CDR3 is TGTGCCAGCAGCTTAGGGGGACAGGGGTGGTCACCCCTCCACTTT.

In its sample, this clonotype was seen a few times. The chain has TRBV4-1 and TRBJ2-2; 7 nucleotides agree with TRBD2. The CDR3 sequence is 18 residues long. The V gene's germline CDR1 is MGHRA and CDR2 YSYEKL. V gave up 0 bases and J gave up 1 base; unmatched junction bases: 8. The CDR3 nucleotides read TGCGCCAGCAGCCAAGATACTCGGCTAGCGGAGAACACCGGGGAGCTGTTTTTT. Amino acids: CASSQDTRLAENTGELFF.

The gene calls are TRBV7-9 and TRBJ2-1, with D possibly being TRBD1 (6 bases). Trimming cost V 2 bases and J 8 bases, with 19 bases left between them. Germline loops: CDR1 SEHNR, CDR2 FQNEAQ (reference sequence). The CDR3 runs to 16 residues. CDR3 DNA sequence: TGTGCCAGCAGCTTATCGACCGGGCCACAGGGCGATGAGCAGTTCTTC. Encoded protein: CASSLSTGPQGDEQFF. Drawing the rest from reference TRBV7-9 and TRBJ2-1, the complete variable domain is DTGVSQNPRHKITKRGQNVTFRCDPISEHNRLYWYRQTLGQGPEFLTYFQNEAQLEKSRLLSDRFSAERPKGSFSTLEIQRTEQGDSAMYLCASSLSTGPQGDEQFFGPGTRLTVL.

The V and J genes are TRBV27 and TRBJ2-6, with D perhaps given as TRBD1 or TRBD2 (5 bases each). CDR3 length: 17 amino acids. The V and J ends lost 0 bases and 12 bases respectively, with 21 bases between them. Germline values: CDR1 MNHEY, CDR2 SMNVEV (reference sequence). CDR3: CASSLSIGAGLISVLTF. The CDR3 coding sequence is TGTGCCAGCAGTTTATCGATCGGGGCAGGGCTCATCTCCGTCCTGACTTTC. Full variable domain (outside the CDR3, taken from reference TRBV27 and TRBJ2-6): EAQVTQNPRYLITVTGKKLTVTCSQNMNHEYMSWYRQDPGLGLRQIYYSMNVEVTDKGDVPEGYKVSRKEKRNFPLILESPSPNQTSLYFCASSLSIGAGLISVLTFGAGSRLTVL.

This clonotype was seen ten or more times. This chain connects TRBV7-2 to TRBJ2-3, with a weak D call TRBD2 (7 bases). There are 15 residues in the CDR3. Germline CDR1 reads SGHTA; CDR2 reads FQGNSA. V lost 5 bases and J 5 bases, leaving 17 bases between the germline ends. The CDR3 nucleotides are TGTGCCAGCAGCAACCCTAGGGGGGGGGTAGATACGCAGTATTTT. Residues: CASSNPRGGVDTQYF.

This clonotype has more than one count but fewer than ten. The V and J genes are TRBV27 and TRBJ1-1; tentative D call: TRBD1 (6 bases). In germline, CDR1 is MNHEY, CDR2 SMNVEV (reference sequence). The CDR3 extends over 15 amino acids. V was pared by 5 bases and J by 5 bases, with 18 bases between. This chain's CDR3 is CASSPLIRGGTEAFF. In nucleotides, the CDR3 is TGTGCCAGCAGTCCTCTAATTAGGGGGGGGACTGAAGCTTTCTTT.

This clonotype was counted ten times or more. CDR3 coding DNA: TGTGCCAGCAGCTTCCGGGGAGGCGGGAGGGCCTGGGGCACAGATACGCAGTATTTT. Amino acid sequence: CASSFRGGGRAWGTDTQYF. The chain joins TRBV7-2 to TRBJ2-3; 9 positions match TRBD2. Germline V lookup: CDR1 SGHTA, CDR2 FQGNSA. After removal of 3 bases from V and 1 base from J, the junction contained 14 bases not matched to a gene. This CDR3 comprises 19 residues.

V usage is TRBV6-5 and J usage is TRBJ1-5, with 7 bases matching TRBD1. The germline gives CDR1 MNHEY, CDR2 SVGAGI. The CDR3 contains 15 residues. With V trimmed by 2 bases and J by 4 bases, 5 bases remained unmatched. This chain's CDR3 is CASSYRGQPNQPQHF. CDR3 nucleotides: TGTGCCAGCAGTTACCGGGGACAGCCAAATCAGCCCCAGCATTTT.

This chain uses TRBV20-1 with TRBJ2-3; 7 positions match TRBD2. Germline loops: CDR1 DFQATT, CDR2 SNEGSKA (reference sequence). The length of the CDR3 is 15 residues. After removal of 6 bases from V and 3 bases from J, the junction contained 12 bases not matched to a gene. For the CDR3, the DNA is TGCAGTGCAGCCGGGGGGAGAGGTCTGACAGATACGCAGTATTTT. It codes for CSAAGGRGLTDTQYF.

This clonotype appeared once. A much larger clone lies one base from this, so it may be a read error. V usage is TRBV7-3 and J usage is TRBJ2-3; TRBD1 might be the D (7 bases). The germline gives CDR1 SGHTA, CDR2 FQGTGA. The CDR3 covers 11 residues. CDR3 protein: CSSRGADTQYF. In DNA form, the CDR3 reads TGTTCCAGCAGGGGGGCAGATACGCAGTATTTT.